These 18 T cell receptor beta chains originate from one sample sequenced in a study of identical twins. TCRdb reprocessed the 5' RACE reads with MiXCR, giving one entry per CDR3 protein. This table holds approximately 500,000 distinct CDR3 sequences, about 15% found once. The same specimen was also included in a second study, on yellow fever vaccine responses in identical twins.

Sample: CD4+ T cells sorted from blood. These receptors all come from a young woman in good health.

This clonotype has a count of ten or more. This chain joins TRBV29-1 and TRBJ1-1, with 8 bases fitting TRBD1. The junction had 13 bases not matched to a gene; V was cut back by 6 bases and J by 4 bases. The CDR3 consists of 15 residues. CDR1 SQVTM and CDR2 ANQGSEA come from the germline V gene. CDR3 amino acids: CSVGAGTGSGTEAFF. The CDR3 DNA is TGCAGCGTCGGAGCCGGGACAGGCTCCGGCACTGAAGCTTTCTTT.

This clonotype was seen more than once but under ten times. This rearrangement joins TRBV6-4 to TRBJ2-7; 8 nucleotides line up with TRBD1. The CDR3 loop spans 16 amino acids. Germline-derived CDR1 and CDR2 are MRHNA and SNTAGT. Trimming at V came to 5 bases and at J to 4 bases, leaving 13 bases not matched to a gene. CDR3 in amino acids: CASSPLRTGSGYEQYV. DNA of the CDR3: TGTGCCAGCAGTCCACTCAGGACAGGGAGTGGGTACGAGCAGTACGTC.

This clonotype was counted ten times or more. The rearrangement uses TRBV7-7 and TRBJ2-1; 7 bases are a match to TRBD1. The V segment lost 5 bases and the J segment 5 bases; nucleotides outside the gene matches: 3. CDR1 and CDR2 (germline): SSHAT, FNYEAQ (reference sequence). The CDR3 is 13 residues long. The CDR3 DNA follows: TGTGCCAGCAGCCGGGGACAGAACAATGAGCAGTTCTTC. Its translation is CASSRGQNNEQFF.

This clonotype turned up a few times. The chain has TRBV6-1 and TRBJ2-2; unclear D gene. Trimming stripped 0 bases from V and 5 bases from J, with 13 bases between. Germline V lookup: CDR1 MNHNS, CDR2 SASEGT. This CDR3 contains 16 residues. CDR3 residues: CASSEALSLRTGELFF. DNA for the CDR3: TGTGCCAGCAGTGAAGCGCTCAGCCTAAGGACCGGGGAGCTGTTTTTT.

This clonotype was observed a few times. The V gene is TRBV5-1, the J gene TRBJ2-5; the match to TRBD2 covers 9 bases. Germline V gene sequence: CDR1 SGHRS, CDR2 YFSETQ. After removal of 3 bases from V and 5 bases from J, the junction contained 5 bases not matched to a gene. This CDR3 has 14 amino acids. The CDR3 region has the DNA TGCGCCAGCAGCTCCGGGACTAGCAGGGAGACCCAGTACTTC. The encoded protein is CASSSGTSRETQYF.

The chain uses TRBV7-9 and TRBJ2-7; maybe TRBD1 (5 bases). Looked up from germline, CDR1 is SEHNR and CDR2 is FQNEAQ (reference sequence). Trimming left V 5 bases short and J 3 bases short, with 8 bases between. This CDR3 comprises 12 residues. CDR3 residues: CASSETDYEQYF. CDR3 DNA sequence: TGTGCCAGCAGCGAGACAGACTACGAGCAGTACTTC.

V usage is TRBV12-5 and J usage is TRBJ2-1, with D unclear. The V and J ends lost 0 bases and 6 bases respectively, with 6 bases between them. Looked up from germline, CDR1 is LGHNT and CDR2 is FRNRAP. This CDR3 contains 13 residues. CDR3 sequence reads: CASGLVQGNEQFF. CDR3 DNA: TGTGCTAGTGGTTTGGTACAAGGCAATGAGCAGTTCTTC.

This chain's CDR3 is CATSDSLGGSIHNEQFF. CDR3 coding DNA: TGTGCCACCAGTGATTCCCTCGGCGGGAGTATCCACAATGAGCAGTTCTTC. The chain recombines TRBV24-1 with TRBJ2-1; the match to TRBD2 covers 7 bases. The germline V gene encodes CDR1 KGHDR and CDR2 SFDVKD. V shed 2 bases and J 5 bases; nucleotides not matched to a gene: 11. The CDR3 covers 17 residues.

The V and J genes are TRBV20-1 and TRBJ1-1; D is uncertain. The CDR3 is made up of 14 amino acids. The ends were cut back, 3 bases at V and 1 base at J, with 12 bases in the middle. The germline gives CDR1 DFQATT, CDR2 SNEGSKA (reference sequence). CDR3 amino acids: CSARVGFANTEAFF. The CDR3 DNA sequence: TGCAGTGCTAGGGTGGGGTTTGCGAACACTGAAGCTTTCTTT.

This clonotype was seen repeatedly, ten times or more. This chain links TRBV20-1 with TRBJ1-1; TRBD1 matches at 9 bases. CDR3 length: 14 amino acids. CDR1 is DFQATT and CDR2 is SNEGSKA in the germline V gene (reference sequence). V lost 6 bases, J lost 1 base, and 6 bases stayed unmatched. The DNA of the CDR3 is TGCAGTGCGATACAGGGGGCTGAGAACACTGAAGCTTTCTTT. Encoded protein: CSAIQGAENTEAFF.

This clonotype was observed a few times. The J gene is TRBJ1-1, the V gene TRBV7-8, with a weak D call TRBD1 (6 bases). V lost 1 base to trimming and J lost 10 bases, with 13 bases between them. Germline V lookup: CDR1 SGHVS, CDR2 FQNEAQ. This CDR3 comprises 13 residues. The CDR3 DNA is TGTGCCAGCAGCTTAGTTTCGGGGGCTGTAGCTTTCTTT. Its protein product is CASSLVSGAVAFF.

V and J are TRBV21-1 and TRBJ2-7; the D call TRBD2 from the table was never checked on the DNA. TRBV21-1 is a listed pseudogene. The CDR3 contains 16 residues. The CDR3 reads CASSKGLAEEAYEQYV. CDR3 nucleotides: TGTGCCAGCAGCAAAGGACTAGCGGAGGAGGCCTACGAGCAGTACGTC.

This clonotype appeared a few times. This CDR3 is CSVGGLAGGRNEQFF. CDR3 coding DNA: TGCAGCGTTGGGGGGTTGGCAGGGGGTCGCAATGAGCAGTTCTTC. The J gene is TRBJ2-1, the V gene TRBV29-1; 7 bases map to TRBD1. The CDR3 extends over 15 amino acids. CDR1 and CDR2 (germline): SQVTM, ANQGSEA. V trimming: 4 bases; J trimming: 6 bases; junction bases outside the gene matches: 12.

This clonotype showed up just a few times. The chain has TRBV2 and TRBJ2-4, with D possibly being TRBD1 or TRBD2 (5 bases each). The CDR3 contains 13 residues. Germline CDR1 is SNHLY and CDR2 is FYNNEI. V was clipped by 4 bases and J by 4 bases, with 8 bases between them. CDR3 amino acids: CASSVEGKNIQYF. CDR3 DNA: TGTGCCAGCAGTGTAGAGGGGAAAAACATTCAGTACTTC.

This clonotype turned up a few times. V gene TRBV7-2 combines with J gene TRBJ2-7; D is perhaps TRBD2 (6 bases). The ends were cut back, 2 bases at V and 1 base at J, with 12 bases in the middle. Germline-derived CDR1 and CDR2 are SGHTA and FQGNSA. CDR3 length equals 15 residues. The CDR3 DNA is TGTGCCAGCAGCTTATTGGCTAGCGAGTCCTACGAGCAGTACTTC. The encoded protein is CASSLLASESYEQYF.

The table lists this clonotype with a few counts. The V call is TRBV12-3 or TRBV12-4, the J call TRBJ2-7; possible D gene TRBD1, 6 bases. V lost 5 bases to trimming and J lost 4 bases, with 12 bases between them. This CDR3 is built from 13 residues. The CDR3 sequence: CASSNRVSYEQYF. The CDR3 nucleotides read TGTGCCAGCAGTAACAGGGTTTCATACGAGCAGTACTTC.

This clonotype was picked up a small number of times. V and J are TRBV28 and TRBJ2-3; D possibly corresponds to TRBD2 (6 bases). Germline V gives CDR1 MDHEN, CDR2 SYDVKM. Trimming removed 11 bases at V and 2 bases at J, with 11 bases between. CDR3 length: 12 residues. The CDR3 here is CACGGNTDTQYF. The CDR3 DNA sequence: TGTGCCTGTGGGGGGAACACAGATACGCAGTATTTT.

This clonotype appeared a few times. The rearrangement uses TRBV6-1 and TRBJ2-1, with TRBD2 matching 9 bases. Germline V lookup: CDR1 MNHNS, CDR2 SASEGT. The CDR3 length is 17 residues. V lost 6 bases, J lost 0 bases, and 9 bases stayed unmatched. CDR3 in amino acids: CASRGLSGGHSYNEQFF. For the CDR3, the DNA is TGTGCCAGCAGGGGACTTAGCGGGGGACACTCCTACAATGAGCAGTTCTTC.